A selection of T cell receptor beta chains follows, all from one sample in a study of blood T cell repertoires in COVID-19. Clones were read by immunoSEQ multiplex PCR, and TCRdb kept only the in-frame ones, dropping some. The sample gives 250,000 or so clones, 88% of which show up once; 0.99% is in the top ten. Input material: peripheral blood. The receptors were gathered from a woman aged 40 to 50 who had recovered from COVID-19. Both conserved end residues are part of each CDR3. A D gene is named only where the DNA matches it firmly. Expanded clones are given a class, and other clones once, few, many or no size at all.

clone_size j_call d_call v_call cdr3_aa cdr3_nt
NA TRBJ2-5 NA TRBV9 CASSVSVGEETQYF TGTGCCAGCAGCGTAAGTGTAGGGGAAGAGACCCAGTACTTC
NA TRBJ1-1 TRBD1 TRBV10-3 CAISARQGTDTEAFF TGTGCCATCAGTGCCCGACAGGGGACGGACACTGAAGCTTTCTTT
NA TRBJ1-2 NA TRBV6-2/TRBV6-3 CASSSGRDYTF TGTGCCAGCAGTTCGGGCAGGGACTACACCTTC
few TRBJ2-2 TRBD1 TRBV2 CASRHTGAGELFF TGTGCCAGCAGGCACACAGGGGCCGGGGAGCTGTTTTTT
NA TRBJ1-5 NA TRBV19 CASTRGGTPYQPQHF TGTGCCAGTACCCGAGGGGGAACCCCATATCAGCCCCAGCATTTT
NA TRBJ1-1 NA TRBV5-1 CASTIRGRAEAFF TGCGCCAGCACCATCCGGGGGAGGGCTGAAGCTTTCTTT
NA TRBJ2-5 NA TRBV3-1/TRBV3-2 CASSPPGGGETQYF TGTGCCAGCAGCCCCCCTGGGGGCGGGGAGACCCAGTACTTC
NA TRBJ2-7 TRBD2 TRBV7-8 CASSPGLGGSGSYEQYF TGTGCCAGCAGCCCGGGGCTTGGGGGTAGCGGGAGCTACGAGCAGTACTTC
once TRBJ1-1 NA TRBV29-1 CSVEKDSMNTEAFF TGCAGCGTTGAAAAGGACAGCATGAACACTGAAGCTTTCTTT
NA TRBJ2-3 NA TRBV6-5 CASSRAGDTQYF TGTGCCAGCAGTAGAGCGGGAGATACGCAGTATTTT
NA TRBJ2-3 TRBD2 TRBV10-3 CAISEWAGVVDTQYF TGTGCCATCAGTGAGTGGGCGGGAGTGGTAGATACGCAGTATTTT
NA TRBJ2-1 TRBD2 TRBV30 CAWSRGRAGEQFF TGTGCCTGGAGTCGCGGGAGGGCAGGTGAGCAGTTCTTC
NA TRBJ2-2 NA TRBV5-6 CASSLFRGGITGELFF TGTGCCAGCAGCTTGTTCAGGGGTGGTATCACCGGGGAGCTGTTTTTT
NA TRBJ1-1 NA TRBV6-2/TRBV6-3 CASSNRAEAFF TGTGCCAGCAGCAACCGGGCTGAAGCTTTCTTT
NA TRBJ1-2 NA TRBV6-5 CASSYLGTGRDYGYTF TGTGCCAGCAGTTACTTAGGAACCGGGCGGGACTATGGCTACACCTTC
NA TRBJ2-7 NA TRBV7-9 CASSSPPQGRDEQYF TGTGCCAGCAGCTCCCCCCCGCAGGGTAGAGACGAGCAGTACTTC
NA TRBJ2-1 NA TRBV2 CASVAALAGDEQFF TGTGCCAGCGTGGCGGCGCTAGCTGGCGATGAGCAGTTCTTC
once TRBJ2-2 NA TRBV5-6 CASSLWVTGNTGELFF TGTGCCAGCAGCTTGTGGGTGACAGGCAACACCGGGGAGCTGTTTTTT
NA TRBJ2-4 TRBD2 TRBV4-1 CASSQALGLAGIQYF TGCGCCAGCAGCCAAGCCCTCGGACTAGCTGGCATTCAGTACTTC
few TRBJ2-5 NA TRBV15 CATSRDEWETQYF TGTGCCACCAGCAGAGATGAGTGGGAGACCCAGTACTTC
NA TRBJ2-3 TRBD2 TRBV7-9 CASSLGTSGRGDTQYF TGTGCCAGCAGCTTGGGGACTAGCGGGAGGGGAGATACGCAGTATTTT